This is a list of T cell receptor beta chains from one sample in a study of cytomegalovirus exposure and HLA in healthy donors. Profiled with immunoSEQ multiplex PCR; TCRdb holds only in-frame clones, not every one. The listing records about 110,000 clones. Sequenced material: PBMCs. The receptor set was obtained from a middle-aged man in good health and CMV-seronegative. Both conserved end residues are part of each CDR3. D genes are given only for firm matches.

d_call | j_call | v_call | cdr3_aa | cdr3_nt
TRBD1 | TRBJ2-7 | TRBV5-6 | CASSPGRWDRYEQYF | TGTGCCAGCAGCCCGGGACGGTGGGACAGGTACGAGCAGTACTTC
NA | TRBJ1-1 | TRBV6-1 | CASSEYRGARRNTEAFF | TGTGCCAGCAGTGAATACCGTGGGGCCCGCAGGAACACTGAAGCTTTCTTT
NA | TRBJ1-2 | TRBV5-6 | CASSLGAPYGYTF | TGTGCCAGCAGCTTGGGGGCCCCGTATGGCTACACCTTC
TRBD1 | TRBJ2-2 | TRBV6-5 | CASRLSGGHTGELFF | TGTGCCAGCAGGTTGTCAGGGGGCCACACCGGGGAGCTGTTTTTT
NA | TRBJ1-2 | TRBV18 | CASSQNLEGFYGYTF | TGTGCCAGCTCGCAAAACCTCGAGGGCTTCTATGGCTACACCTTC
TRBD1 | TRBJ1-1 | TRBV2 | CASSGSTGDTEAFF | TGTGCCAGCAGTGGATCGACAGGGGACACTGAAGCTTTCTTT
TRBD1 | TRBJ1-3 | TRBV6-1 | CASNQAGGGNTIYF | TGTGCCAGCAACCAGGCAGGGGGCGGAAACACCATATATTTT
TRBD2 | TRBJ2-1 | TRBV7-2 | CASRSSGSNEQFF | TGTGCCAGCAGATCTAGCGGGAGTAATGAGCAGTTCTTC
NA | TRBJ1-3 | TRBV7-2 | CASSLLAAGNTIYF | TGTGCCAGCAGCTTACTGGCTGCTGGAAACACCATATATTTT
TRBD2 | TRBJ2-7 | TRBV28 | CASRNPGLAGGRANEQYF | TGTGCCAGCAGGAATCCGGGACTAGCGGGAGGCCGTGCTAACGAGCAGTACTTC
TRBD2 | TRBJ2-1 | TRBV7-9 | CASSSGLAGEQFF | TGTGCCAGCAGCTCCGGACTAGCCGGCGAGCAGTTCTTC
TRBD2 | TRBJ2-1 | TRBV9 | CASSVYAGGLNEQFF | TGTGCCAGCAGCGTATACGCGGGGGGGCTCAATGAGCAGTTCTTC
NA | TRBJ2-7 | TRBV2 | CASGGTGNYEQYF | TGTGCCAGCGGGGGGACGGGGAACTACGAGCAGTACTTC
NA | TRBJ2-2 | TRBV5-4 | CASSFGPNTGELFF | TGTGCCAGCAGCTTTGGGCCAAACACCGGGGAGCTGTTTTTT
NA | TRBJ1-5 | TRBV4-1 | CASSPEAGAGGNQPQHF | TGCGCCAGCAGCCCGGAGGCTGGGGCAGGGGGCAATCAGCCCCAGCATTTT
TRBD1 | TRBJ2-7 | TRBV6-9 | CASLRGNLWEQYF | TGTGCCAGCCTCAGGGGGAATTTGTGGGAGCAGTACTTC
TRBD1 | TRBJ2-4 | TRBV6-4 | CASRTGERGLKNIQYF | TGTGCCAGCAGGACAGGGGAAAGAGGTCTCAAAAACATTCAGTACTTC
TRBD2 | TRBJ2-3 | TRBV19 | CASSARGKRGSTDTQYF | TGTGCCAGTAGTGCCCGGGGAAAGCGGGGTAGCACAGATACGCAGTATTTT
NA | TRBJ1-2 | TRBV7-9 | CASSFDYREGYTF | TGTGCCAGCAGCTTCGACTACAGGGAGGGCTACACCTTC
NA | TRBJ1-2 | TRBV28 | CASSLANYGYTF | TGTGCCAGCAGCCTAGCTAACTATGGCTACACCTTC
TRBD2 | TRBJ2-1 | TRBV15 | CATSRAILAGGRNEQFF | TGTGCCACCAGCAGGGCGATACTAGCGGGGGGAAGGAATGAGCAGTTCTTC
NA | TRBJ2-2 | TRBV7-6 | CASSFRRGTGELFF | TGTGCCAGCAGCTTCCGGCGGGGCACCGGGGAGCTGTTTTTT
TRBD1 | TRBJ1-1 | TRBV15 | CATSSPGTVNTEAFF | TGTGCCACCAGCTCCCCCGGGACAGTGAACACTGAAGCTTTCTTT
TRBD1 | TRBJ2-7 | TRBV27 | CASSSTGTGPYEQYF | TGTGCCAGCAGCTCGACCGGGACAGGTCCCTACGAGCAGTACTTC
NA | TRBJ1-2 | TRBV10-3 | CAISEQGDYGYTF | TGTGCCATCAGTGAACAGGGAGACTATGGCTACACCTTC
NA | TRBJ2-2 | TRBV5-1 | CASSQLFGELFF | TGCGCCAGCAGCCAACTGTTCGGGGAGCTGTTTTTT
NA | TRBJ2-6 | TRBV6-5 | CASSTAGANVLTF | TGTGCCAGCTCAACAGCTGGGGCCAACGTCCTGACTTTC
NA | TRBJ1-1 | TRBV2 | CASRGQGNTEAFF | TGTGCCAGCAGGGGGCAGGGTAACACTGAAGCTTTCTTT
TRBD2 | TRBJ2-3 | TRBV6-5 | CASSYSAGADTQYF | TGTGCCAGCAGTTACTCGGCGGGAGCAGATACGCAGTATTTT
TRBD1 | TRBJ1-2 | TRBV6-1 | CASRDRGYGYTF | TGTGCCAGCAGGGACAGGGGCTATGGCTACACCTTC
NA | TRBJ1-1 | TRBV6-5 | CASGLQGGLAEAFF | TGTGCCAGCGGGCTACAGGGTGGGCTCGCTGAAGCTTTCTTT
TRBD1 | TRBJ1-1 | TRBV5-6 | CASSLVGGFTEAFF | TGTGCCAGCAGCTTGGTAGGGGGCTTCACTGAAGCTTTCTTT
TRBD1 | TRBJ1-1 | TRBV5-1 | CASSLQSRGVNTEAFF | TGCGCCAGCAGCTTGCAGAGCAGGGGGGTGAACACTGAAGCTTTCTTT